This T cell receptor beta chain was documented in a study of response to subunit inactivated influenza vaccine. Whole-study findings and limits: Seasonal influenza vaccination, on each occasion, was suggested by the authors to recruit few new T cells.

Via MiXCR, TCRdb re-called the RT-PCR reads, giving one row per CDR3 protein. The data contain about 500,000 distinct CDR3 sequences, about 17% of them singletons. Germline CDR1 reads SGHRS; CDR2 reads YFSETQ. CDR3 length equals 14 residues. V lost 1 base to trimming and J lost 1 base, with 8 bases between them. With respect to this clonotype: The antigen remains unidentified.

This receptor was taken from a man between 50 and 75 years old who received an inactivated influenza vaccine. This material consisted of CD4+ T cells sorted from PBMCs, taken roughly 24 months after vaccination. V and J are TRBV5-1 and TRBJ2-5; D unresolved. CDR3 nucleotides: TGCGCCAGCAGCTTGTATGTCTCCCAAGAGACCCAGTACTTC. It specifies CASSLYVSQETQYF.